Reported below is one T cell receptor (beta chain). Its antigen is still unknown. Base-call qualities are not available, and no considerably larger clone is one nucleotide away. These data belong to a study of cytomegalovirus exposure and HLA in healthy donors (dated 2017 in TCRdb). Context from the whole study: According to an earlier analysis of 587 of the donors, about 190 million T cells yielded roughly 100 million unique TCR beta sequences and 276 Gb of sequence data. An early release covering some 640 HLA-typed donors comprised about 300 gigabases of sequencing data and around 85 million unique TCR sequences. Of the approximately 400 genotyped donors, 65% to 90% were placed in the genetic ancestry cluster associated with self-reported Caucasian donors. The study aimed to test whether cataloging public T cell receptors could reveal signatures of past pathogen exposure. The T cell repertoires of 670 or so subjects were profiled by immunosequencing and related to cytomegalovirus serostatus. In addition to the first cohort of roughly 670 subjects, a separate validation cohort of under 150 different subjects was used. The study combined high-throughput TCR immunosequencing, statistical association of individual TCRs with disease status, and machine learning to predict cytomegalovirus infection status. To study patterns of TCR occurrence, a later analysis re-analyzed previously published TCR beta repertoires from 650 to 750 donors and added high-resolution HLA genotyping. In the later analysis, no new phenotypic data were used to find candidate immune exposures; instead, reliance was placed on TCR beta sequences and their occurrence across donors. In an earlier analysis of over 550 of the donors, high-throughput TCR beta sequencing was used to judge whether each TCR beta V gene segment behaved as functional or pseudogenic. Donor age, sex, ethnicity and CMV serostatus were collected together with the repertoire data. Genome-wide SNP genotypes for about 55% of the roughly 670 donors were used in a later genetic analysis, which treated that subset as a discovery cohort. All discovery cohort repertoires had been generated on a single sequencing platform. Both class I and class II loci were covered by HLA typing, at four-digit resolution. Typing coverage differed by locus: A, B, C, DRB1 and DQB1 were typed in roughly 620-630 donors, DQA1 in 522, DPA1 in 606, and DPB1 in just under 480. Because of strong linkage in the cohort, roughly 5 DR-DQ haplotypes were treated as single units for association and clustering. Across some 400 genotyped donors of the cohort, an average of approximately 240,000 unique TCR beta nucleotide sequences per donor were sequenced, and roughly 20% of those sequences were non-productive. On the study overall, not on this receptor specifically: An earlier analysis of approximately 500 of the donors showed that most TCR beta V segments appeared in productive rearrangements either about 87% or about 30% of the time, which broadly matched IMGT annotations. Because HLA typing was unavailable for some donors at each locus, only the typed subset was used in association tests. In a later analysis, HLA-associated TCR beta chains were found to be more clonally expanded and to have lower generation probabilities than equally common non-associated chains. According to a later analysis, most CMV-associated TCR beta chains appeared to be HLA-restricted, and the HLA associations seemed to be driven largely by CMV exposure. In vitro tests confirmed that a few of the cytomegalovirus-associated TCR beta chains recognize cytomegalovirus antigens. A later analysis reported that several top co-occurrence clusters appeared linked to parvovirus B19, influenza, CMV and Epstein-Barr virus. A group of highly shared sequence variants was considered likely to be a technical artifact of the sequencing pipeline. Across donors, most TCR sequences were observed very rarely, whereas some public TCRs were present in many individuals. Some IMGT-functional V segments, including TRBV6-2 and TRBV6-3, could not be told apart with the 87-base-pair reads, so those segments were excluded. In this cohort, only TCR beta chains were sequenced, and detectable features were limited by the absence of alpha or paired-chain data. In both the original and validation cohorts, the classifier was reported to diagnose cytomegalovirus status with high specificity and sensitivity. Over 15 rarely observed V segments, including chromosome 9 orphons, were excluded from the earlier analysis of about 500 of the donors because counts were too low. In a later analysis, 16,951 TCR beta sequences were associated with specific HLA alleles at a false discovery rate of 0.05. Roughly uniform sequencing depth across donors was assumed in presence/absence analyses, although this assumption may not hold. The authors suggested that the approach could potentially be generalized to other disease states and immunological phenotypes. A later analysis found that TCR association rates varied across HLA loci, with DRB1 alleles showing the most associated TCRs and HLA-C alleles the fewest. Compared with the roughly 700-donor mean, donors in an Asian-associated ancestry cluster had fewer N-insertions in productive TCRs, according to a later genetic analysis. Assigning TCR associations to individual alleles was difficult when HLA alleles, especially DR and DQ, strongly co-occurred. Linkage disequilibrium might explain the correlated functional status among segregating V segments, but an unknown experimental factor could not be excluded. V-gene and J-gene trimming of TCR beta chains was associated with a missense DCLRE1C variant in a later genetic analysis, and the association was replicated in an independent cohort. The study gave a list of more than 150 TCR beta chains associated with cytomegalovirus. CMV serostatus was the only immune exposure information available for the cohort. A further reported finding was that TCR beta sequences accurately predicted the HLA-A and HLA-B alleles for most subjects in the first cohort.

Receptor amplification or capture employed the immunoSEQ multiplex PCR assay. A mixture of 60 forward primers for TCR Vbeta segments and 13 reverse primers for TCR Jbeta segments was used in the multiplex PCR. A multiplex PCR assay on genomic DNA amplified the CDR3 region of rearranged TCR beta genes. The Illumina HiSeq System was used to sequence the amplified TCR beta libraries as 87-base-pair reads. The source study handled its data this way. In a later analysis, tens of millions of unique TCR beta chains were counted across the 650 to 750 repertoires, and some 10 million of these chains were shared by at least two donors. A nearest-neighbor algorithm error-corrected the raw reads and collapsed the reads into unique sequences, merging closely related sequences to remove PCR and sequencing errors. CDR3 sequences were aligned to IMGT reference sequences to assign V, D and J gene segments. Each retained sequence needed at least a six-nucleotide match to both a V gene segment and a J gene segment. A rearrangement counted as productive if the CDR3 had no stop codons and remained in frame with V and J, and every other rearrangement counted as non-productive. CDR3 was defined by IMGT convention, running from the second conserved V-encoded cysteine to the conserved J-encoded phenylalanine. Sequences without an unambiguous match to a single V gene segment were excluded from the earlier analysis of approximately 560 of the donors. An earlier analysis of a few hundred of the donors classified V segments as functional when productive rearrangements were above 56.7% and as segregating when the standard deviation between donors was above 5%. A statistical classification framework was built for diagnosing cytomegalovirus status from the catalog of TCR beta chain sequences. In a later analysis, TCR nucleotide sequences were compared against IMGT/GENE-DB human TR gene sequences so that V and J genes could be assigned. The TCRdist pipeline was used in a later analysis to assign CDR3 sequences and most-parsimonious VDJ recombination scenarios. In a later analysis, each TCR beta chain was defined by its CDR3 amino acid sequence together with its V-gene family, and reads without a unique V-gene family were excluded. In a later analysis, 450 to 600 highly shared, low-generation-probability nucleotide sequences were removed to address suspected cross-contamination and a sequencing artifact. For each public chain, a later analysis derived a clonal expansion index from normalized ranks of inferred template counts within each repertoire. In a later analysis, generation probabilities were computed with a VDJ recombination model fitted to out-of-frame rearrangements, and the resulting probabilities were checked against IGoR. Hypergeometric tests were used in a later analysis to score TCR-TCR, TCR-HLA and TCR-CMV co-occurrence, with a repertoire-size bias correction applied to the TCR pairs. False discovery rates were estimated in a later analysis by permuting HLA or CMV assignments 20 times. In a later analysis, co-occurring TCRs were grouped with DBSCAN, and TCRdist sequence similarity was added when clustering was performed within HLA-allele-positive subsets. Repertoires with fewer than 30,000 or more than 120,000 public chains were left out of co-occurrence clustering, as were four to six repertoires with anomalous nucleotide sharing. Here the immuneACCESS table is served through TCRdb, limited to in-frame sequences with V and J called. Missing clones are a known gap in these copies; in checked studies unresolved V genes cover under half, and the rest lacks a known reason. Clone size and the V and J calls come from that table; the DNA yielded D and trimming. For this sample there are 77,000 or so clones; less than 80% appear just once. Jointly, the top ten make up more than 7% of the sample.

The cohort consisted of 600 or so healthy bone marrow donors. Cohort members were all nominally healthy when sampled, although unrecorded immune exposures were likely present. The donor tested CMV seronegative, placing the donor among the 352 seronegative members of the cohort. A peripheral blood sample was provided by each donor, and peripheral blood mononuclear cells were used for TCR beta sequencing. The Qiagen DNeasy Blood Extraction Kit was used to extract genomic DNA from the blood cell samples. The CDR3 holds 14 amino acids from the cysteine to the phenylalanine. The kept DNA is CDR3 alone, 42 bases in frame from the first base. V and J are truncated by 3 bases and 4 bases respectively, leaving an intervening sequence of 12 bases. Taken from the germline V gene, the CDR1 and CDR2 loops are WSHSY and SAAADI.

Rearrangement joined TRBV10-2 to TRBJ1-2; TRBD1 could be the D gene, as 5 bases match. Sequencing was carried out using PBMCs. The receptor was derived from a woman aged 40 to 50 in good health and CMV-seronegative. Here is the DNA: TGCGCCAGCAGTGAATCGGGGGGATCCTATGGCTACACCTTC. It is translated as CASSESGGSYGYTF.